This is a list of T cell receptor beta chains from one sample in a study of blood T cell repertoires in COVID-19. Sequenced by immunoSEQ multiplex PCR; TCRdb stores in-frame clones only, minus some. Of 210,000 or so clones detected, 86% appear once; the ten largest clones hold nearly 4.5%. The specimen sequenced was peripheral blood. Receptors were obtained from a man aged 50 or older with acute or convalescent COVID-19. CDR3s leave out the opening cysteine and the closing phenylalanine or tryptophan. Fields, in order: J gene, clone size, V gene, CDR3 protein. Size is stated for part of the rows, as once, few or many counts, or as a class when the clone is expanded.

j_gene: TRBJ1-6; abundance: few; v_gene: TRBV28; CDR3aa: ASSSGLNSPLH
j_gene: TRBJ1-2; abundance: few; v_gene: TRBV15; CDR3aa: ATSRDRGGQALGYGYT
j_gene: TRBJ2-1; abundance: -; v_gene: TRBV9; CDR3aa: ASSAGLAGGYNEQF
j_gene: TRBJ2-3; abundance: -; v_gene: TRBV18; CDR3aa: ASSPQRGGTDTQY
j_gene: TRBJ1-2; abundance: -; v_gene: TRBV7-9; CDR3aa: ASSPRGQGVKGYT
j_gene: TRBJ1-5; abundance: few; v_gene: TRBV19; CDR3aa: ASSIIRGVSNQPQH
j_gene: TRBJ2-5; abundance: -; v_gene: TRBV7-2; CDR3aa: ASSLGPGVGQETQY
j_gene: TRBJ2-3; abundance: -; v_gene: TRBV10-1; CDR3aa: ASSESMAGGTDTQY
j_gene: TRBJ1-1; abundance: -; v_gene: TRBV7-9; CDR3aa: ASSPLAGSEAF
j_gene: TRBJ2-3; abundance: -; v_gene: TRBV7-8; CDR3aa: ASSRAVGGTDTQY
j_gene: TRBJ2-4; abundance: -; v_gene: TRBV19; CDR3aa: ASSPGPRGNIQY
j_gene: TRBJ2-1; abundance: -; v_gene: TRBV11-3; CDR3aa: ASKPASSYNEQF
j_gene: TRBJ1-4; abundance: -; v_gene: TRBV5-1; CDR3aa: ASSPDGTGVPNEKLF
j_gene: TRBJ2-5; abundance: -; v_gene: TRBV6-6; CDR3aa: ASRFRGGETQY
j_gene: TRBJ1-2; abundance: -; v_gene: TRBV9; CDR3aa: ASSPPQSYYGYT
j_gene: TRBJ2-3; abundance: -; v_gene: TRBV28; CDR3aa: ASSPPGQVTDTQY
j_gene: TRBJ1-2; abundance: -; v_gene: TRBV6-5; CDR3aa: ASSPDRGRNYGYT
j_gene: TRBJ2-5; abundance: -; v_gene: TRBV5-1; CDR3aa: ASSLAPGSETQY
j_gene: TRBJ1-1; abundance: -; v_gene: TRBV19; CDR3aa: ASSLPAGLPEAF
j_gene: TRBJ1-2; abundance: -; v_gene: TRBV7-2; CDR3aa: ASSKGQDYGYT
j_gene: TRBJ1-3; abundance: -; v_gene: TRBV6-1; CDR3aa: ASSDFRGQGTAGNTIY
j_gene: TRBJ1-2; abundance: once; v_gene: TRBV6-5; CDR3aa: ASRMDSSTNYGYT
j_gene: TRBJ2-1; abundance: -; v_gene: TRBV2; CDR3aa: ASSGAGAYYNEQF
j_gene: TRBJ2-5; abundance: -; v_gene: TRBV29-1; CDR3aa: SVRGTGTSGARETQY
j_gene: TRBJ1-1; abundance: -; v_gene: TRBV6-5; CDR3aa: ASSSGQGNTEAF
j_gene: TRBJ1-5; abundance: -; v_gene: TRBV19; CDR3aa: ASSVPGQRPNSNQPQH